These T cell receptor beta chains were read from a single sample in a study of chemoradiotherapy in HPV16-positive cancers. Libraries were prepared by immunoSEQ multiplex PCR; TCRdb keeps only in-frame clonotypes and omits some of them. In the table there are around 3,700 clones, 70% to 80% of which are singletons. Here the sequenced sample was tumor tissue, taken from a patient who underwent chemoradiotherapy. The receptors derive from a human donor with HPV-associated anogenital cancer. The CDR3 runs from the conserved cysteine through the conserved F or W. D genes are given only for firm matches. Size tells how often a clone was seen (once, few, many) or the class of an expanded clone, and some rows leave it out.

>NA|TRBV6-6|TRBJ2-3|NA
TGTGCCAGCAGTCCGCAGAGCGAGGTCACAGATACGCAGTATTTT
CASSPQSEVTDTQYF
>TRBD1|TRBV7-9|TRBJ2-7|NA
TGTGCCAGCAGCTTAGGGGGACAGGGGCTCTCCTACGAGCAGTACTTC
CASSLGGQGLSYEQYF
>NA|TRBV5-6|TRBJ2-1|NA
TGTGCCAGCAAGCCAGTGTCCAGGTCCTACAATGAGCAGTTCTTC
CASKPVSRSYNEQFF
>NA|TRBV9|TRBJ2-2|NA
TGTGCCAGCAGCGTAGACTTAACCGGGGAGCTGTTTTTT
CASSVDLTGELFF
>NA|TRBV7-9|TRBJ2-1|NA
TGTGCCAGCAGCTTAACTACGAATGAGCAGTTCTTC
CASSLTTNEQFF
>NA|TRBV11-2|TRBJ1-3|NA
TGTGCCAGCAGCTTAGGGTACTCTGGAAACACCATATATTTT
CASSLGYSGNTIYF
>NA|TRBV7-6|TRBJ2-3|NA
TGTGCCAGCACCATCGGGGTAGCGGCCACAGATACGCAGTATTTT
CASTIGVAATDTQYF
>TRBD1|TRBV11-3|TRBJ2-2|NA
TGTGCCAGCAGCTATACCCTCGGGACAGCGAACACCGGGGAGCTGTTTTTT
CASSYTLGTANTGELFF
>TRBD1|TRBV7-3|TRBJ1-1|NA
TGTGCCAGCAGCCGAGCCGGGACAGAAACTGAAGCTTTCTTT
CASSRAGTETEAFF
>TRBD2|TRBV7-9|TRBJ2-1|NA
TGTGCCAGCAGCTTGGTGGGCGGGAGAGGGTACAATGAGCAGTTCTTC
CASSLVGGRGYNEQFF
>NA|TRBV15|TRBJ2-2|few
TGTGCCACCAGTATAACCCAAGGTGGTTACACCGGGGAGCTGTTTTTT
CATSITQGGYTGELFF
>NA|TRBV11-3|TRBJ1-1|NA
TGTGCCAGCAGCAGCCAGAACACTGAAGCTTTCTTT
CASSSQNTEAFF
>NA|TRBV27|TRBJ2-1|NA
TGTGCCAGCAGTCCGGTTTACGGCTCCTACAATGAGCAGTTCTTC
CASSPVYGSYNEQFF
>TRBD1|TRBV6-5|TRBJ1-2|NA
TGTGCCAACAGTGAGGGACAGGGGAACGTTGGCTACACCTTC
CANSEGQGNVGYTF
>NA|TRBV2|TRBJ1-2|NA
TGTGCCAGCAGTGAATCTGGGGATGGCTACACCTTC
CASSESGDGYTF